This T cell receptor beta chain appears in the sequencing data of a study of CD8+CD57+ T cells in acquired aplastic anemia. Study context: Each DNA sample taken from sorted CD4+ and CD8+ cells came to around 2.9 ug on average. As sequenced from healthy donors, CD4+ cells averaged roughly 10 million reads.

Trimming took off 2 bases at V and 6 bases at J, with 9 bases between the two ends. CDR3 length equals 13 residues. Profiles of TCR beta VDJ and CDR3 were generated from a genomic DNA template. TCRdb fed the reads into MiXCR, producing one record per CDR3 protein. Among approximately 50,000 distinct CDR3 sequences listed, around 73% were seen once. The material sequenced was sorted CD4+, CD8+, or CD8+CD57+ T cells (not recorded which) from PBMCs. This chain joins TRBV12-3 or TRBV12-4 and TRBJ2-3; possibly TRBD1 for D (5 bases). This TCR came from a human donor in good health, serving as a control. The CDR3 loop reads CASSLRSGDTQYF. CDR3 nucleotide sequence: TGTGCCAGCAGTTTACGGTCAGGGGATACGCAGTATTTT.